These T cell receptor beta chains were read from a single sample in a study of long-term antiretroviral therapy in people with HIV. Assay: immunoSEQ multiplex PCR; the TCRdb copy retains only in-frame clones and omits some. Altogether approximately 33,000 clones are present, approximately 83% being singletons, with the ten largest covering 7.9%. The sequencing used unsorted PBMCs, collected 0.4 years before starting antiretroviral therapy. All receptors come from a man aged 18 to 29 with HIV. Each CDR3 is given with its conserved first and last residue. The order of the fields is clone size, D gene, V gene, J gene, CDR3 protein, CDR3 DNA. A D gene is named only where the DNA matches it firmly. Part of the rows lack a size; the others show once, few, many or a class for expanded clones.

abundance: NA; d_gene: NA; v_gene: TRBV7-2; j_gene: TRBJ2-7; CDR3aa: CALARGAGKVYEQYF; CDR3nt: TGTGCCCTAGCCCGGGGGGCAGGGAAGGTCTACGAGCAGTACTTC
abundance: once; d_gene: NA; v_gene: TRBV6-4; j_gene: TRBJ2-5; CDR3aa: CASSDSSRGWLRKETQYF; CDR3nt: TGTGCCAGCAGTGACTCGAGTCGGGGGTGGTTGAGGAAAGAGACCCAGTACTTC
abundance: few; d_gene: NA; v_gene: TRBV15; j_gene: TRBJ1-5; CDR3aa: CATSQPGGGFQPQHF; CDR3nt: TGTGCCACCAGCCAGCCCGGAGGTGGGTTTCAGCCCCAGCATTTT
abundance: NA; d_gene: NA; v_gene: TRBV6-5; j_gene: TRBJ1-3; CDR3aa: CASSYSPGGGNTIYF; CDR3nt: TGTGCCAGCAGTTACTCGCCGGGCGGCGGAAACACCATATATTTT
abundance: NA; d_gene: TRBD1; v_gene: TRBV28; j_gene: TRBJ1-2; CDR3aa: CASSPPGQGGYGYTF; CDR3nt: TGTGCCAGCAGTCCCCCGGGACAGGGAGGCTATGGCTACACCTTC
abundance: NA; d_gene: TRBD1; v_gene: TRBV10-3; j_gene: TRBJ1-2; CDR3aa: CAISGGRQGVNYGYTF; CDR3nt: TGTGCCATCAGTGGTGGGAGACAGGGGGTTAACTATGGCTACACCTTC
abundance: once; d_gene: TRBD1; v_gene: TRBV6-5; j_gene: TRBJ1-2; CDR3aa: CASSYFGTDGYTF; CDR3nt: TGTGCCAGCAGTTACTTCGGGACAGATGGCTACACCTTC
abundance: NA; d_gene: TRBD1; v_gene: TRBV10-3; j_gene: TRBJ2-1; CDR3aa: CAISESTEDRGLFF; CDR3nt: TGTGCCATCAGTGAGTCGACCGAGGACAGGGGGCTGTTCTTC
abundance: NA; d_gene: NA; v_gene: TRBV15; j_gene: TRBJ2-7; CDR3aa: CATSRVSSTGVYEQYF; CDR3nt: TGTGCCACCAGCAGAGTAAGTAGTACAGGAGTCTACGAGCAGTACTTC
abundance: NA; d_gene: TRBD2; v_gene: TRBV28; j_gene: TRBJ2-5; CDR3aa: CASSFRVRGRGETQYF; CDR3nt: TGTGCCAGCAGTTTTAGAGTGCGCGGGAGAGGAGAGACCCAGTACTTC
abundance: NA; d_gene: NA; v_gene: TRBV19; j_gene: TRBJ2-2; CDR3aa: CASSIANTGELFF; CDR3nt: TGTGCCAGTAGTATAGCGAACACCGGGGAGCTGTTTTTT
abundance: NA; d_gene: NA; v_gene: TRBV19; j_gene: TRBJ2-7; CDR3aa: CASSTGGRGLSEQYF; CDR3nt: TGTGCCAGTAGTACTGGAGGTCGAGGCCTCTCCGAGCAGTACTTC
abundance: NA; d_gene: TRBD1; v_gene: TRBV19; j_gene: TRBJ1-1; CDR3aa: CASSNTGGSTEAFF; CDR3nt: TGTGCCAGTAGTAATACAGGGGGGAGCACTGAAGCTTTCTTT
abundance: NA; d_gene: NA; v_gene: TRBV11-3; j_gene: TRBJ2-7; CDR3aa: CASSFGTAPHEQYF; CDR3nt: TGTGCCAGCAGCTTCGGGACTGCCCCCCACGAGCAGTACTTC
abundance: few; d_gene: TRBD1; v_gene: TRBV19; j_gene: TRBJ1-6; CDR3aa: CASRTGAVSYNSPLHF; CDR3nt: TGTGCCAGTAGAACAGGGGCGGTCTCCTATAATTCACCCCTCCACTTT
abundance: NA; d_gene: NA; v_gene: TRBV7-2; j_gene: TRBJ2-5; CDR3aa: CASSPKAGVYQETQYF; CDR3nt: TGTGCCAGCAGCCCCAAAGCGGGCGTCTACCAAGAGACCCAGTACTTC
abundance: NA; d_gene: TRBD2; v_gene: TRBV7-2; j_gene: TRBJ2-5; CDR3aa: CASRQTSGGFETQYF; CDR3nt: TGTGCCAGCAGACAGACTAGCGGGGGGTTTGAGACCCAGTACTTC
abundance: NA; d_gene: TRBD1; v_gene: TRBV5-1; j_gene: TRBJ2-2; CDR3aa: CVSKPGQGTRELFF; CDR3nt: TGCGTCAGCAAGCCGGGACAGGGGACCAGGGAGCTGTTTTTT